This TCR beta chain originates from a study of shared clonotypes between healthy human individuals. Sequencing was performed with immunoSEQ multiplex PCR; in TCRdb, only in-frame clones are kept and a portion is missing. The sample contains about 2.1 million clones, about 92% of which appear only once. Trimming took 2 bases from V and 1 from J, leaving 9 bases between them. The CDR3 runs 14 residues. The germline CDR1 and CDR2 sequences are SGHKS and YYEKEE (reference sequence). This clone was detected only once. Antigen unknown. Findings and limits, study-wide: A handful of donors showed sharing of about 4.8% of naive CD4 clonotypes.

Naive CD8 cells, CD45RO-negative and positively selected for CCR7, excluded terminally differentiated effector memory CD45RA+ cells. This TCR came from a man aged 18 to 30 in good health. Some clones in this sample may be carry-over from other donors' samples. Sequences were obtained from naive CD8+ T cells from PBMCs. The chain recombines TRBV5-5 with TRBJ1-1, with D unresolved. The CDR3 protein is CASSFVRTNTEAFF. The DNA of the CDR3 is TGTGCCAGCAGCTTCGTGCGGACGAACACTGAAGCTTTCTTT. Full variable domain (missing parts from reference TRBV5-5 and TRBJ1-1): DAGVTQSPTHLIKTRGQQVTLRCSPISGHKSVSWYQQVLGQGPQFIFQYYEKEERGRGNFPDRFSARQFPNYSSELNVNALLLGDSALYLCASSFVRTNTEAFFGQGTRLTVV.